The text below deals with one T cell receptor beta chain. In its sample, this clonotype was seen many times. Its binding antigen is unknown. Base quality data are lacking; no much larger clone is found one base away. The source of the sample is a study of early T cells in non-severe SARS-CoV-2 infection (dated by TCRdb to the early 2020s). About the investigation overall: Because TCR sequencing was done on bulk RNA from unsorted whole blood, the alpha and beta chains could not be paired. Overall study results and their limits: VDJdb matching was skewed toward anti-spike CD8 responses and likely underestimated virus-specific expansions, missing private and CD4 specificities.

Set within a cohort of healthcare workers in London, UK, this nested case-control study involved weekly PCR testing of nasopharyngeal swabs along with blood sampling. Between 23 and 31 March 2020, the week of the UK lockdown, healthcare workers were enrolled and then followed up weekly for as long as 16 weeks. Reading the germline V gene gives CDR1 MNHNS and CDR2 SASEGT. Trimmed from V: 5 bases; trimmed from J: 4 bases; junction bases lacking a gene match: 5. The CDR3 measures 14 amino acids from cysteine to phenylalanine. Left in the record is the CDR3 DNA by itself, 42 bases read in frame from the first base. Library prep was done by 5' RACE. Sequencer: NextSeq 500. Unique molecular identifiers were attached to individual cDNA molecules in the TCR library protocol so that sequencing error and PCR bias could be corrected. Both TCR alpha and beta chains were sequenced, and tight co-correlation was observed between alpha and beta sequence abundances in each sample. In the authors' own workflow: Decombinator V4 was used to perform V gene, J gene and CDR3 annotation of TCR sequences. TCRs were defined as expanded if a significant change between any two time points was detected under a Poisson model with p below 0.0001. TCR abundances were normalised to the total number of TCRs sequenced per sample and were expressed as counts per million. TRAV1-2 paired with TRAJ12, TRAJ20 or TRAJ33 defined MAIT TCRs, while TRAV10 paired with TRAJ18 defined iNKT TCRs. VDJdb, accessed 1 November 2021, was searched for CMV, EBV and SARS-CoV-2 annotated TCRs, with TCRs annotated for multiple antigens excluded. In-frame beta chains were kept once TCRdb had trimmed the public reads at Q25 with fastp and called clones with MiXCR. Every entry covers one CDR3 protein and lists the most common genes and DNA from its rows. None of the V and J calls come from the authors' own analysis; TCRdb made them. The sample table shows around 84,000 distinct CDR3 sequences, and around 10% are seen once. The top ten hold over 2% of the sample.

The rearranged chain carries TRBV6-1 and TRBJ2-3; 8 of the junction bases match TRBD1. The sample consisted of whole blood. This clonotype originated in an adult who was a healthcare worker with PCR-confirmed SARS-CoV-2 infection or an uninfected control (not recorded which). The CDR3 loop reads CASSLTGGSDTQYF. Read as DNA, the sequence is TGTGCCAGCAGTCTAACAGGGGGTTCAGATACGCAGTATTTT.